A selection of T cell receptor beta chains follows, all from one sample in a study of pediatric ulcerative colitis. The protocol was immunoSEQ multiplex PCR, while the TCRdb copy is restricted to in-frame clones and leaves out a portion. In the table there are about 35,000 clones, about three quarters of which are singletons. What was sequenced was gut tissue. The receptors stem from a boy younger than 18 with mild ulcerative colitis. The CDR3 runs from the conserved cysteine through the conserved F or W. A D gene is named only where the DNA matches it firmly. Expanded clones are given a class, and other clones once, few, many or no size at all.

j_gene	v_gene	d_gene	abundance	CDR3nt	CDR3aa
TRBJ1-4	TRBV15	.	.	TGTGCCACCAGCAGCGTTAGGACCTCCTATGAAAAACTGTTTTTT	CATSSVRTSYEKLFF
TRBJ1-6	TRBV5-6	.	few	TGTGCCAGCAGCTTAGGGTCGGGGACGGTTAATTCACCCCTCCACTTT	CASSLGSGTVNSPLHF
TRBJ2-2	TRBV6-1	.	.	TGTGCCAGCAGTGGGACGTGGGGCCCCGCAACCGGGGAGCTGTTTTTT	CASSGTWGPATGELFF
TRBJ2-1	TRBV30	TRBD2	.	TGTGCCTGGAGGGGACTAGCTAGAGACAATGAGCAGTTCTTC	CAWRGLARDNEQFF
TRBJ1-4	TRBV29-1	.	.	TGCAGCGCATTAGGTGGGAATGAAAAACTGTTTTTT	CSALGGNEKLFF
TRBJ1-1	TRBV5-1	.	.	TGCGCCAGCAGCCAGGGAAGCCTAACTGAAGCTTTCTTT	CASSQGSLTEAFF
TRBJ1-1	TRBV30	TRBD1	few	TGTGCCTGGAGGTACGTCGGGACAGATGAAGCTTTCTTT	CAWRYVGTDEAFF
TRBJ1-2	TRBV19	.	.	TGTGCCCCACGGGGTGGGGCACAAGGCTACACCTTC	CAPRGGAQGYTF
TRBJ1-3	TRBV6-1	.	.	TGTGCCAGCAGTGAAAGGGCGCTGAGGTCTGGAAACACCATATATTTT	CASSERALRSGNTIYF
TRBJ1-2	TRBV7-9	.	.	TGTGCCAGCAGCTTAGACGGCGGTTATGGCTACACCTTC	CASSLDGGYGYTF